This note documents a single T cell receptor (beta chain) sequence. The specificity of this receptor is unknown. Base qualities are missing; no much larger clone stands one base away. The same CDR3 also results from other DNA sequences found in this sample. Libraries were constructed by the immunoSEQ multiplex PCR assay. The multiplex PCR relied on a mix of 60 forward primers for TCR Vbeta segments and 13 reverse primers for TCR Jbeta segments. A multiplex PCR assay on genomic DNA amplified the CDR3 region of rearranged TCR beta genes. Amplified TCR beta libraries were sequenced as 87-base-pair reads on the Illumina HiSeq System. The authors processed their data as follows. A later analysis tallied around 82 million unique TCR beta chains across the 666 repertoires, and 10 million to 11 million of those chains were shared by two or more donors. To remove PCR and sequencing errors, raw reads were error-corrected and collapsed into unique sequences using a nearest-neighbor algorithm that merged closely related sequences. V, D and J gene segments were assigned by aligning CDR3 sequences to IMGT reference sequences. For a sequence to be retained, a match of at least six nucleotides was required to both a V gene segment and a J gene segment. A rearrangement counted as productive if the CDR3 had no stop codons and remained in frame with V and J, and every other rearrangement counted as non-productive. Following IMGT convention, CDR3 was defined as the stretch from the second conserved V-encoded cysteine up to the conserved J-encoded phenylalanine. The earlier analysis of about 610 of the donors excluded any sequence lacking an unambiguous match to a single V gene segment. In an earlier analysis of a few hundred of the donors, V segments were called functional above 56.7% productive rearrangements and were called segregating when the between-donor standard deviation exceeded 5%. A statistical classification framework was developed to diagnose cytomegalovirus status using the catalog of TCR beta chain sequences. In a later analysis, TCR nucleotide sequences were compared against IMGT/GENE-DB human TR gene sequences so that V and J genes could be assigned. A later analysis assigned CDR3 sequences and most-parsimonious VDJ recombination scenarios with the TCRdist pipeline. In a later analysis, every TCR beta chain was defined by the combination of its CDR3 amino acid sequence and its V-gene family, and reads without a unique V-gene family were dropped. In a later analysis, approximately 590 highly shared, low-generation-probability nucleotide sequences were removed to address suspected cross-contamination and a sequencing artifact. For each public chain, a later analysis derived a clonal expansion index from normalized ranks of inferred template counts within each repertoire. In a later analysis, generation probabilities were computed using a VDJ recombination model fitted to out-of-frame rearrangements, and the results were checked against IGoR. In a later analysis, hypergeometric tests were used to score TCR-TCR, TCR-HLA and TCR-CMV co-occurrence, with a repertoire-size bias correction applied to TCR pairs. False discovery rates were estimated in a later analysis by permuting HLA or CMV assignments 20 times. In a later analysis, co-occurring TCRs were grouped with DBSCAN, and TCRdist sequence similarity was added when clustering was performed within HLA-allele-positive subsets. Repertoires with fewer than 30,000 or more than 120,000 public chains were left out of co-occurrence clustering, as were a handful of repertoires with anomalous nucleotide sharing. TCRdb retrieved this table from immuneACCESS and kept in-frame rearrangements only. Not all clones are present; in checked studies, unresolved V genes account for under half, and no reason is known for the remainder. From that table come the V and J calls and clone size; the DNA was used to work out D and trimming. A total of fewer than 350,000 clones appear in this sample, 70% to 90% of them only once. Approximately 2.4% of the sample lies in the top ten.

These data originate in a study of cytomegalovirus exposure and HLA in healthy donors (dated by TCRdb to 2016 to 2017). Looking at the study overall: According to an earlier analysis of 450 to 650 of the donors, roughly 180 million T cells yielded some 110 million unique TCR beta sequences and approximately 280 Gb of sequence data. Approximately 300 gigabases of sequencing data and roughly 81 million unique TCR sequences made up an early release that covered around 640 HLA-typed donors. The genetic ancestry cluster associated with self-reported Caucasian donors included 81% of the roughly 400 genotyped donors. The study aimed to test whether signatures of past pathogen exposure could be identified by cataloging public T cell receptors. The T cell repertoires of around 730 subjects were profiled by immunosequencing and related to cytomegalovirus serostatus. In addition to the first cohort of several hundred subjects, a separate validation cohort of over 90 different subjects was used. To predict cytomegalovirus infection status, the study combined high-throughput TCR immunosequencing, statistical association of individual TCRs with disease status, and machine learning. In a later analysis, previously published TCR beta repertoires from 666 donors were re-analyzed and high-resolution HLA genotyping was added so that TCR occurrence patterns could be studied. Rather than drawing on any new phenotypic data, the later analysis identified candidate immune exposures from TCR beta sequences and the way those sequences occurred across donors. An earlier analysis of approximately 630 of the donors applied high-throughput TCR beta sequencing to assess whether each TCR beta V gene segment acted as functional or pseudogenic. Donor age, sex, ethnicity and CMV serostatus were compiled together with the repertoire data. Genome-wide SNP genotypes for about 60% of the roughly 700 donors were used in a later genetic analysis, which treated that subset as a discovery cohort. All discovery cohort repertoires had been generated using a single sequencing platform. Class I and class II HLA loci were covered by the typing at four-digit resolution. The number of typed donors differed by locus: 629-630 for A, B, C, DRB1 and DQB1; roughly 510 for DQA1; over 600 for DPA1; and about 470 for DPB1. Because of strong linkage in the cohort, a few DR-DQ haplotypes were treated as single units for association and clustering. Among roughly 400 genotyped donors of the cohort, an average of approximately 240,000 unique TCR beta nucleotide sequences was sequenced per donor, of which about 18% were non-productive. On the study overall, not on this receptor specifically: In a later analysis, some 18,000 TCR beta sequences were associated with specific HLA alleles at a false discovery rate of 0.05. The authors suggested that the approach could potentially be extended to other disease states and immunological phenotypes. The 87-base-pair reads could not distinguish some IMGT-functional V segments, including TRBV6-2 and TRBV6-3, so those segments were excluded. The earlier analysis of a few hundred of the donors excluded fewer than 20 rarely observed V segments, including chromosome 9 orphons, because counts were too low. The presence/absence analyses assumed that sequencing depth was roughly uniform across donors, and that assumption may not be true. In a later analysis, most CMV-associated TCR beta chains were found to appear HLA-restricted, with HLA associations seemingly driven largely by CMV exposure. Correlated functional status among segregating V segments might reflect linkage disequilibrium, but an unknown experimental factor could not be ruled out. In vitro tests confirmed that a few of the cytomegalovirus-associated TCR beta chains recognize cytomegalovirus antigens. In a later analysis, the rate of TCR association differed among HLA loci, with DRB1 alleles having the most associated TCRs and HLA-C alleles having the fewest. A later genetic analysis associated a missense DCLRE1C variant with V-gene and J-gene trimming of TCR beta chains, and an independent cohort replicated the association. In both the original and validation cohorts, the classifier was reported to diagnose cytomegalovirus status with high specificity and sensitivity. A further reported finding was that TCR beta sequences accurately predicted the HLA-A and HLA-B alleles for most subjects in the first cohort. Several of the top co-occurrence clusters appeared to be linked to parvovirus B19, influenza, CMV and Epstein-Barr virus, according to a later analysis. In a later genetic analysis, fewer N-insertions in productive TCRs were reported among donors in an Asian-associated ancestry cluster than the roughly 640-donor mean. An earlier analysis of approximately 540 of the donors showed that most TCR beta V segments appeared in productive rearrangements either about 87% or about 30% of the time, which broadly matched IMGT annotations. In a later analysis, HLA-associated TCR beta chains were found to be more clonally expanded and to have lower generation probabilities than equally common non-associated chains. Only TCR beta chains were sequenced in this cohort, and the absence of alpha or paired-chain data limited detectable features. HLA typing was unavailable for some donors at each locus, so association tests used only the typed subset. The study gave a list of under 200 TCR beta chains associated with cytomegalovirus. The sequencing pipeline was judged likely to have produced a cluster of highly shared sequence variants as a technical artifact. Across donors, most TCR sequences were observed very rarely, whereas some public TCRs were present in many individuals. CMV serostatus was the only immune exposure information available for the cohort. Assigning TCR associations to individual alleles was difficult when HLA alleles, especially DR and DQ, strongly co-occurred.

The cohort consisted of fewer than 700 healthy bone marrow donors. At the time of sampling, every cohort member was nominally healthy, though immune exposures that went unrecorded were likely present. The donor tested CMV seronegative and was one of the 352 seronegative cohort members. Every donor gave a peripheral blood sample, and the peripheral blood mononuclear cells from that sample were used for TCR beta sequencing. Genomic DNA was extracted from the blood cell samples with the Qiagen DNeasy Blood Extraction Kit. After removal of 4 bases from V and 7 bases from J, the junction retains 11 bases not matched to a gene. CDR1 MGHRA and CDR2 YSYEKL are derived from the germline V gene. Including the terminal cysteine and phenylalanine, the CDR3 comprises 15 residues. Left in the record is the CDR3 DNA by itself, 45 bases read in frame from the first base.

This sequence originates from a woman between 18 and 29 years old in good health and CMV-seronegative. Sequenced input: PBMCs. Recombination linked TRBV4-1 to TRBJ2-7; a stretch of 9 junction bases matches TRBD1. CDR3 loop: CASSPSTGGKDEQYF. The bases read TGCGCCAGCAGCCCCTCGACAGGGGGGAAAGATGAGCAGTACTTC.